This TCR beta chain emerged from a study of blood T cell repertoires in COVID-19. Study details: Sites across the United States, Italy and Spain contributed samples from acute and convalescent COVID-19. From T cells, B-cell-depleted T cells, or PBMCs came the material, which was cDNA or gDNA.

Germline CDR1 MNHEY, CDR2 SMNVEV (reference sequence). The CDR3 loop spans 14 amino acids. Trimming at V came to 6 bases and at J to 2 bases, leaving 5 bases not matched to a gene. Original processing notes: Estimation of nucleated cell counts relied on the amplification of reference gene primers. Assay: immunoSEQ multiplex PCR; the TCRdb copy retains only in-frame clones and omits some. The DNA was the basis for D and trimming; V, J and clone size are from that table. Of about 200,000 clones listed, around 89% are singletons. The chain is built from TRBV27 and TRBJ2-7; TRBD2 matches at 9 bases. This sequence was found in a man between 40 and 49 years old with active or convalescent COVID-19. The source material was peripheral blood. For the CDR3, the DNA is TGTGCCAGCAGCTGGGCGGGAGGGCCCTACGAGCAGTACTTC. Translated: CASSWAGGPYEQYF.